This note documents a single T cell receptor beta chain sequence. The source of the sample is a study of Ad26.COV2.S vaccination and SARS-CoV-2 variants. Method: immunoSEQ multiplex PCR; TCRdb's copy keeps in-frame clones and lacks some. The sample has about 350,000 clones; about 86% are singletons. The CDR3 has 14 amino acids. CDR1 and CDR2 (germline): MNHEY, SVGAGI. Trimming pared 7 bases from V and 2 bases from J, leaving 15 bases between. Treatment specified: over 15 received Ad26.COV2.S at low or high dose, single or two shots; roughly five received placebo; per-sample allocation not given. Vaccine and placebo recipients were sampled on day 63 after the first injection.

This sample comprised peripheral blood, obtained in a trial of Ad26.COV2.S vaccine versus placebo. The chain has TRBV6-5 and TRBJ2-7; D gene unclear. This sequence was found in a person between 18 and 65 years old who received the Ad26.COV2.S COVID-19 vaccine or a placebo. The CDR3 nucleotides are TGTGCCAGCACCGAGGCGAACAACCCCTACGAGCAGTACTTC. Its translation: CASTEANNPYEQYF.